This T cell receptor beta chain originates from a study of blood T cell repertoires in COVID-19. Libraries were prepared by immunoSEQ multiplex PCR; TCRdb keeps only in-frame clonotypes and omits some of them. The repertoire holds 190,000 or so clones, with about 90% as singletons. The germline CDR1 and CDR2 sequences are SGHAT and FQDESV (reference sequence). The CDR3 loop spans 14 amino acids. V was clipped by 5 bases and J by 5 bases, with 15 bases between them. The study recruited people aged about 18 to 90 years across roughly 23 US areas. The TCR comes from a woman aged 18-30 years who had recovered from COVID-19. The sample taken for sequencing was PBMCs or T cells enriched from blood (not recorded which). V is TRBV11-1 and J is TRBJ1-1; D gene uncertain. CDR3 in DNA: TGTGCCAGCAGCCCCGAGAGTGTCCGAACTGAAGCTTTCTTT. This encodes CASSPESVRTEAFF.